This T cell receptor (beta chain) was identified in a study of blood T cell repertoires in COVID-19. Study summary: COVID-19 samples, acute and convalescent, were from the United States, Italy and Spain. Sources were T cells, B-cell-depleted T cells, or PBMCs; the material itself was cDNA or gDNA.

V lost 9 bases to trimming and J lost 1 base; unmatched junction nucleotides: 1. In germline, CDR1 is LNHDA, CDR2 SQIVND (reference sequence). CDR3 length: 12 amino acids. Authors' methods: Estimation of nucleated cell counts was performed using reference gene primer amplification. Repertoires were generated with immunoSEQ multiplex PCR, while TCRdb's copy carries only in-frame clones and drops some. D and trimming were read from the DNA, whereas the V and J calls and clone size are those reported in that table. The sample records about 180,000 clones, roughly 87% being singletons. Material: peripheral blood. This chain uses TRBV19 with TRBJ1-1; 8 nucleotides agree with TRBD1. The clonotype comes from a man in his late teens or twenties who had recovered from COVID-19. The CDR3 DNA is TGTGCCAGCCAGGGGGCGAACACTGAAGCTTTCTTT. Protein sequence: CASQGANTEAFF.